This T cell receptor beta chain was identified during a study of blood T cell repertoires in COVID-19. Overall study: Samples came from the United States, Italy and Spain, spanning acute and convalescent COVID-19. PBMCs, B-cell-depleted T cells, or T cells provided the cDNA or gDNA that made up the material.

How the authors handled the data: From reference gene primer amplification, estimates of nucleated cell counts were derived. Using immunoSEQ multiplex PCR, the repertoire was profiled, and TCRdb retains in-frame clones only, with some absent. That table gives V, J and clone size, and the DNA gave D and trimming. The table shows some 53,000 clones, with 90% occurring only once. There are 14 residues in the CDR3. The germline V gene encodes CDR1 MNHEY and CDR2 SVGAGI. V was trimmed by 6 bases and J by 1 base, leaving 12 bases between them. The rearrangement links TRBV6-5 to TRBJ1-1; tentatively, D is TRBD1 (6 bases). This TCR derives from a human donor in a cohort sampled during active COVID-19. Sequenced input: peripheral blood. CDR3: CASRTGTQNTEAFF. Here the CDR3 DNA reads TGTGCCAGCAGGACCGGGACACAGAACACTGAAGCTTTCTTT.